The rows below give T cell receptor beta chains drawn from one sample of a study of regulatory T cells in long-lasting Graves disease. TCRdb re-analysed the multiplex PCR reads in MiXCR, keeping a single row per CDR3 protein. This sample has a few hundred thousand distinct CDR3 sequences; 20% to 25% occur once, and the top ten carry roughly a quarter. Material: peripheral blood mononuclear cells (PBMCs), obtained when the disease was refractory, from a patient treated with antithyroid drugs. The origin of the receptors is a woman aged 40 to 50 with Graves disease. Each CDR3 is given with its conserved first and last residue. D genes are given only for firm matches. A clone size is listed for some rows: how often the clone was seen (once, few, many), or a class if it is expanded.

V gene	CDR3 length	clone size	D gene	CDR3 protein
TRBV29-1	9	-	-	CSVGREQFF
TRBV27	14	-	-	CASSLNRVGYGYTF
TRBV5-1	14	-	-	CASSPPWAAGELFF
TRBV28	13	once	TRBD1	CASWGQGTYEQYF
TRBV11-3	18	many	-	CASSPRNGGSKHHNEQFF
TRBV7-9	14	few	TRBD1	CASSLTGEDTEAFF
TRBV29-1	10	few	-	CSVAVPDYTF
TRBV28	16	many	TRBD2	CASSFSTSGTFYEQYF
TRBV19	15	-	TRBD1	CASSMGTGGTGELFF
TRBV14	12	once	-	CASSSNWYEQYF
TRBV28	16	once	TRBD1	CASSSSVGTGDYEQYF
TRBV6-1	16	-	-	CASRGGLLNTNQPQHF
TRBV20-1	13	many	-	CSARTGTGDGYTF
TRBV19	15	-	TRBD2	CASTGFGGSYNEQFF
TRBV6-1	15	-	TRBD1	CASSATGTGNYGYTF
TRBV6-1	17	many	TRBD1	CASSFTAPGQDDTEAFF